Sequencing of this T cell receptor beta chain was carried out in a study of T cell responses to AZD1222 COVID-19 vaccine. The study, taken as a whole, reports: Reportedly, close to half of spike-specific TCRs are directed against unmutated variant regions. Rises in breadth and depth of Spike-specific TCRs came after two AZD1222 doses. Spike regions recognized by vaccine-associated CD4 TCRs spanned the protein, led by 160-218 and 743-854.

Details on this clone: What it recognizes is unknown.

CDR3 length: 15 amino acids. V lost 4 bases and J lost 5, with 17 bases in between. Germline values: CDR1 SGHNT, CDR2 YENEEA. Clones were read by immunoSEQ multiplex PCR, and TCRdb kept only the in-frame ones, dropping some. The sample lists about 110,000 clones, about 90% occurring once. Material: peripheral blood, obtained on day 0 of AZD1222 vaccination. V gene TRBV11-3 combines with J gene TRBJ2-5; tentatively, D is TRBD1 (6 bases). The receptor comes from an adult in good health. CDR3 DNA: TGTGCCAGCAGCTCAAACTTGGGGCAGGGGGAGACCCAGTACTTC. It codes for CASSSNLGQGETQYF.